Each of the 9 T cell receptor beta chains below was sequenced from the same sample in a study of shared clonotypes between healthy human individuals. Assay: immunoSEQ multiplex PCR; the TCRdb copy retains only in-frame clones and omits some. Of some 1 million clones listed, 65% to 75% are singletons. Sequencing was performed on memory CD4+ T cells sorted from blood. Subset denoted: CD45RA-negative fraction. The receptor set was obtained from a man aged 18-30 years in good health.

The chain has TRBV7-6 and TRBJ2-5, with 7 bases matching TRBD1. Losses at the gene ends were 6 bases for V and 1 base for J; bases not matched to a gene: 8. Looked up from germline, CDR1 is SGHVS and CDR2 is FNYEAQ. This CDR3 contains 15 residues. CDR3 loop: CASRRDSTLQETQYF. CDR3 DNA: TGTGCCAGCAGACGGGACAGCACACTCCAAGAGACCCAGTACTTC.

This clone has only a few counts. The rearrangement links TRBV10-1 to TRBJ2-5; TRBD2 matches at 9 bases. This CDR3 spans 15 amino acids. Germline assignment: CDR1 WNHNN and CDR2 SYGVQD (reference sequence). The CDR3 DNA is TGCGCGCAAGGGTTAGCGGGAGATCGGAAAGAGACCCAGTACTTC. It is translated as CAQGLAGDRKETQYF.

The chain recombines TRBV18 with TRBJ1-2, with a weak D call TRBD1 (5 bases). There are 14 residues in the CDR3. Per germline, CDR1 KGHSH and CDR2 LQKENI. V lost 5 bases and J lost 0, with 10 bases in between. Here the CDR3 reads CASSGGRANYGYTF. CDR3 in DNA: TGTGCCAGCTCAGGAGGCAGGGCTAACTATGGCTACACCTTC.

The chain carries TRBV29-1 and TRBJ2-2; 9 bases are shared with TRBD1. The V gene end was trimmed by 5 bases and the J gene end by 6 bases; junction bases not matched to a gene: 7. Germline CDR1 SQVTM, CDR2 ANQGSEA. This CDR3 contains 14 residues. CDR3 sequence: CSVRPQGAPGELFF. For the CDR3, the DNA is TGCAGCGTTCGGCCACAGGGGGCCCCCGGGGAGCTGTTTTTT.

The chain links TRBV29-1 to TRBJ1-1; 8 bases agree with TRBD1. The CDR3 spans 13 residues. Unmatched junction bases numbered 9, after V lost 1 base and J lost 11 bases. Germline CDR1 reads SQVTM; CDR2 reads ANQGSEA. For the CDR3, the DNA is TGCAGCGTTGAAGTCGGGACAGGCCAACGGGCTTTCTTT. It specifies CSVEVGTGQRAFF.

The chain combines TRBV7-9 with TRBJ2-7, with D possibly matching TRBD1 (6 bases). Germline CDR1 and CDR2: SEHNR and FQNEAQ (reference sequence). The CDR3 covers 14 residues. V dropped 5 bases and J dropped 0 bases, with 11 bases sitting between them. CDR3 region: CASSIGTPSYEQYF. Here the CDR3 DNA reads TGTGCCAGCAGCATCGGGACACCCTCCTACGAGCAGTACTTC.

Concerning this clone itself: This specimen includes other DNA sequences encoding the same CDR3. This chain connects TRBV30 to TRBJ2-2; no firm D call. This CDR3 region has 12 residues. V dropped 1 base and J dropped 1 base, with 1 base sitting between them. Germline CDR1 GTSNPN, CDR2 SVGIG (reference sequence). The CDR3 sequence is CAWSENTGELFF. As DNA, the CDR3 is TGTGCCTGGAGTGAGAACACCGGGGAGCTGTTTTTT.

About this clone itself: The same CDR3 is also encoded by other DNA sequences in this sample. The V and J genes are TRBV2 and TRBJ2-7; no clear D. The germline V gene has CDR1 SNHLY and CDR2 FYNNEI. The CDR3 loop spans 11 amino acids. Between the trimmed V and J ends, which lost 2 bases and 4 bases, there was a span of 3 bases. The CDR3 reads CASSEYYEQYF. The CDR3 DNA sequence: TGTGCCAGCAGTGAATATTACGAGCAGTACTTC.

The chain uses TRBV28 and TRBJ2-7, with D hard to call. V lost 6 bases and J 3 bases, leaving 9 bases between the germline ends. CDR1 and CDR2 from the germline V gene are MDHEN and SYDVKM. This CDR3 contains 12 residues. This chain's CDR3 is CASRLGDYEQYF. The DNA for the CDR3 is TGTGCCAGCAGACTCGGCGACTACGAGCAGTACTTC.